These 32 T cell receptor beta chains originate from one sample sequenced in a study of OX40 agonist ivuxolimab in advanced cancers. Repertoires were generated with immunoSEQ multiplex PCR, while TCRdb's copy carries only in-frame clones and drops some. The table shows about 55,000 clones, with approximately 80% occurring only once. This material consisted of CD4+ or CD8+ T cells sorted from blood, taken in a trial of the OX40 agonist ivuxolimab. All receptors come from an adult with an advanced solid tumor such as melanoma, head and neck, liver or kidney cancer.

The J gene is TRBJ2-1, the V gene TRBV28, with TRBD2 identical over 10 bases. Per germline, CDR1 MDHEN and CDR2 SYDVKM. This CDR3 is 20 amino acids long. With V trimmed by 5 bases and J by 9 bases, 25 bases remained unmatched. In DNA, the CDR3 is TGTGCCAGCAGTCAGGCGGGCGCGTCAGGGAGAGGCCTAGCGGGAGCTGAGCAGTTCTTC. It specifies CASSQAGASGRGLAGAEQFF.

This rearrangement joins TRBV5-1 to TRBJ2-1; 9 bases agree with TRBD2. Germline lookup yields CDR1 SGHRS and CDR2 YFSETQ. The V segment lost 2 bases and the J segment 9 bases; nucleotides outside the gene matches: 9. This CDR3 has 15 amino acids. The DNA for the CDR3 is TGCGCCAGCAGCTTTCCCGAGCGGGAGGTGACTGAGCAGTTCTTC. Translated: CASSFPEREVTEQFF.

V and J are TRBV6-5 and TRBJ1-2; possibly TRBD1 for D (5 bases). Per the germline V gene, CDR1 is MNHEY and CDR2 is SVGAGI. The V end was cut by 6 bases, the J end by 7 bases, with 21 bases between. The CDR3 is 15 amino acids. CDR3 in amino acids: CASSPSGTALGGYTF. DNA for the CDR3: TGTGCCAGCAGCCCATCCGGGACCGCTTTAGGTGGCTACACCTTC.

The V call is TRBV15, the J call TRBJ2-6; D may correspond to TRBD1 or TRBD2 (5 bases each). With 5 bases removed from V and 0 bases from J, the gap between germline ends came to 8 bases. This CDR3 region has 15 residues. Germline V gene data show CDR1 as LNHNV and CDR2 as YYDKDF (reference sequence). In nucleotides, the CDR3 is TGTGCCACCAGCGCAGGGAGCTCTGGGGCCAACGTCCTGACTTTC. Protein product: CATSAGSSGANVLTF.

V is TRBV7-2 and J is TRBJ1-3; D ambiguous. The CDR3 consists of 16 residues. Germline CDR1 is SGHTA and CDR2 is FQGNSA. The germline V and J ends were trimmed by 5 bases and 4 bases, with 18 bases remaining between them. CDR3 residues: CASSPQPGRLGNTIYF. The CDR3 DNA reads as TGTGCCAGCAGCCCCCAGCCGGGTCGACTGGGAAACACCATATATTTT.

The chain couples TRBV7-9 to TRBJ1-5; TRBD1 agrees at 7 bases. The CDR3 length is 14 residues. The germline V gene has CDR1 SEHNR and CDR2 FQNEAQ (reference sequence). The trim removed 3 bases at V and 5 bases at J, leaving 4 bases unmatched. CDR3 loop: CASSLKGADQPQHF. The CDR3 nucleotides read TGTGCCAGCAGCTTGAAGGGGGCGGATCAGCCCCAGCATTTT.

The chain has TRBV5-1 and TRBJ2-2; no definite D call. The CDR3 length is 16 residues. Trimming took off 4 bases at V and 1 base at J, with 14 bases between the two ends. Per germline, CDR1 SGHRS and CDR2 YFSETQ. The CDR3 sequence: CASSPATLMNTGELFF. CDR3 nucleotides: TGCGCCAGCAGCCCCGCGACATTAATGAACACCGGGGAGCTGTTTTTT.

The chain combines TRBV7-9 with TRBJ2-2; 9 bases map to TRBD1. This CDR3 has 18 amino acids. V shed 6 bases, J shed 4 bases, and the junction held 15 bases outside the gene matches. Germline CDR1 reads SEHNR; CDR2 reads FQNEAQ (reference sequence). The CDR3 DNA follows: TGTGCCAGCAGGCTAGCCCCACGACAGGGGGGAGGCACCGGGGAGCTGTTTTTT. Its translation: CASRLAPRQGGGTGELFF.

The V and J genes are TRBV18 and TRBJ1-5, with 9 bases matching TRBD1. The V segment lost 3 bases and the J segment 2 bases; nucleotides outside the gene matches: 2. CDR1 is KGHSH and CDR2 is LQKENI in the germline V gene. The CDR3 consists of 15 residues. The CDR3 sequence: CASSPDRGRNQPQHF. CDR3 in DNA: TGTGCCAGCTCACCGGACAGGGGTCGCAATCAGCCCCAGCATTTT.

The chain uses TRBV28 and TRBJ1-3; TRBD1 aligns across 8 bases. Trimming at V came to 7 bases and at J to 7 bases, leaving 9 bases not matched to a gene. CDR1 is MDHEN and CDR2 is SYDVKM in the germline V gene. The CDR3 covers 14 residues. CDR3 region: CASIRTGPWNTIYF. The CDR3 nucleotides read TGTGCCAGCATTCGGACAGGGCCCTGGAACACCATATATTTT.

The rearrangement joins TRBV27 to TRBJ1-2; 8 bases match TRBD1. The CDR3 has 13 residues. V dropped 2 bases and J dropped 7; count of bases not matched to a gene: 3. Per the germline V gene, CDR1 is MNHEY and CDR2 is SMNVEV (reference sequence). The CDR3 region has the DNA TGTGCCAGCAGTTTAAGGACAGGGTTTGGCTACACCTTC. It translates to CASSLRTGFGYTF.

The chain carries TRBV5-1 and TRBJ2-5; the match to TRBD2 covers 7 bases. Germline V gene sequence: CDR1 SGHRS, CDR2 YFSETQ. CDR3 length: 17 amino acids. The junction had 9 bases not matched to a gene; V was cut back by 0 bases and J by 1 base. This chain's CDR3 is CASSLAWLADAQETQYF. CDR3 coding DNA: TGCGCCAGCAGCTTGGCCTGGCTAGCGGACGCCCAAGAGACCCAGTACTTC.

On this clone: The same CDR3 arises from other DNA sequences in this sample as well. V gene TRBV6-5 combines with J gene TRBJ2-1, with D tentatively TRBD2 (6 bases). The CDR3 consists of 15 residues. CDR1 MNHEY and CDR2 SVGAGI come from the germline V gene. The ends were cut back, 2 bases at V and 0 bases at J, with 8 bases in the middle. CDR3 residues: CASSYGGSSYNEQFF. The CDR3 nucleotides are TGTGCCAGCAGTTACGGAGGGAGCTCCTACAATGAGCAGTTCTTC.

The chain couples TRBV19 to TRBJ1-1, with 10 bases identical to TRBD1. The CDR3 contains 13 residues. Germline V gene lookup returns CDR1 LNHDA and CDR2 SQIVND (reference sequence). Trimming cost V 9 bases and J 5 bases; bases outside gene matches: 6. Here the CDR3 reads CASRDRGWTEAFF. CDR3 DNA: TGTGCCAGCAGGGACAGGGGATGGACTGAAGCTTTCTTT.

The chain carries TRBV2 and TRBJ2-3; 8 bases match TRBD2. J gave up 5 bases and V 4 bases, and 8 bases lay outside the gene matches. The CDR3 has 15 amino acids. Germline assignment: CDR1 SNHLY and CDR2 FYNNEI. The CDR3 coding sequence is TGTGCCAGCAGTGGTGGGGTGCTAGCGGGAGATACGCAGTATTTT. Its protein is CASSGGVLAGDTQYF.

The chain is built from TRBV7-8 and TRBJ1-4; maybe TRBD1 (6 bases). Germline assignment: CDR1 SGHVS and CDR2 FQNEAQ. The CDR3 contains 17 residues. V lost 0 bases, J lost 7 bases, and 18 bases lay in between. DNA for the CDR3: TGTGCCAGCAGCTTAGCTCCACGGGGGGGGGCCAGTGAAAAACTGTTTTTT. It specifies CASSLAPRGGASEKLFF.

J is TRBJ2-6 and V is TRBV28; 9 bases map to TRBD1. V dropped 6 bases and J dropped 2; count of bases not matched to a gene: 14. Per the germline V gene, CDR1 is MDHEN and CDR2 is SYDVKM. The CDR3 is 19 residues long. As DNA, the CDR3 is TGTGCCAGCAGCAGCCTGTTGGACAGGGGCGGGACTGGGGCCAACGTCCTGACTTTC. This translates into CASSSLLDRGGTGANVLTF.

The chain couples TRBV7-9 to TRBJ2-1; 8 bases agree with TRBD2. The CDR3 runs to 14 residues. Germline V gene sequence: CDR1 SEHNR, CDR2 FQNEAQ (reference sequence). J gave up 7 bases and V 5 bases, and 7 bases lay outside the gene matches. The CDR3 loop reads CASSPGGARNEQFF. DNA for the CDR3: TGTGCCAGCAGCCCCGGGGGGGCCAGGAATGAGCAGTTCTTC.

This sequence joins TRBV15 and TRBJ2-7; maybe TRBD2 (7 bases). Trimming took 1 base from V and 2 from J, leaving 15 bases between them. There are 16 residues in the CDR3. Germline assignment: CDR1 LNHNV and CDR2 YYDKDF (reference sequence). CDR3 amino acids: CATSRGSRGGAYEQYF. The CDR3 DNA reads as TGTGCCACCAGCAGAGGTTCGAGGGGGGGTGCCTACGAGCAGTACTTC.

The V call is TRBV6-1, the J call TRBJ1-6; D is uncertain. The CDR3 runs to 14 residues. Looked up from germline, CDR1 is MNHNS and CDR2 is SASEGT. Trimming cost V 8 bases and J 5 bases, with 13 bases left between them. CDR3 sequence reads: CASRRVENNSPLHF. CDR3 bases: TGTGCCAGCCGGAGGGTGGAGAATAATTCACCCCTCCACTTT.

This chain joins TRBV18 and TRBJ1-2; D perhaps matches TRBD1 (6 bases). From germline, CDR1 is KGHSH and CDR2 LQKENI. Trimming stripped 4 bases from V and 6 bases from J, with 18 bases between. The length of the CDR3 is 15 residues. In nucleotides, the CDR3 is TGTGCCAGCTCACTCGTCAACACAGGGAGTGATGGCTACACCTTC. Its protein is CASSLVNTGSDGYTF.

CDR3 loop: CASSPDRVNYGYTF. DNA of the CDR3: TGTGCCAGCAGCCCTGACAGGGTGAACTATGGCTACACCTTC. V and J are TRBV9 and TRBJ1-2; 7 nucleotides line up with TRBD1. Germline loops: CDR1 SGDLS, CDR2 YYNGEE. After removal of 4 bases from V and 2 bases from J, the junction contained 5 bases not matched to a gene. CDR3 size: 14 residues.

In this sample, this clone turned up a few times. This chain joins TRBV7-2 and TRBJ1-6; D not resolved. Germline-derived CDR1 and CDR2 are SGHTA and FQGNSA. The CDR3 has 15 residues. Trimming took off 1 base at V and 8 bases at J, with 12 bases between the two ends. The DNA of the CDR3 is TGTGCCAGCAGCTTAGACCCGTGGGGAGATTCACCCCTCCACTTT. This codes for CASSLDPWGDSPLHF.

This sequence joins TRBV19 and TRBJ2-7; 7 bases are shared with TRBD2. Trimming took 3 bases from V and 6 from J; bases not matched to a gene: 8. This CDR3 comprises 14 residues. The germline V gene has CDR1 LNHDA and CDR2 SQIVND (reference sequence). The DNA for the CDR3 is TGTGCCAGTAGTATTTCAGCGGGGTCCCTCGAGCAGTACTTC. Translating gives CASSISAGSLEQYF.

CDR3 sequence: CASSLGLAGVNEQFF. CDR3 sequence (DNA): TGTGCCAGCAGCTTAGGCCTAGCGGGAGTCAATGAGCAGTTCTTC. The V gene is TRBV11-3, the J gene TRBJ2-1; 10 bases map to TRBD2. CDR1 SGHNT and CDR2 YENEEA come from the germline V gene. The trim removed 1 base at V and 6 bases at J, leaving 3 bases unmatched. The CDR3 is 15 residues long.

This chain connects TRBV6-5 to TRBJ2-7; D not certain. Trimming removed 6 bases from V and 5 bases from J, with 17 bases in between. The CDR3 is made up of 14 amino acids. In germline, CDR1 is MNHEY, CDR2 SVGAGI. This CDR3 reads CASRRKQNVHEQYF. CDR3 bases: TGTGCCAGCAGGCGGAAACAAAACGTACACGAGCAGTACTTC.

The chain is built from TRBV5-1 and TRBJ2-5; the D gene is possibly TRBD1 (5 bases). V shed 1 base and J shed 5 bases, with 12 bases lying between them. Germline V gene lookup returns CDR1 SGHRS and CDR2 YFSETQ. The CDR3 is 14 residues long. The CDR3 protein is CASSLLAAGETQYF. The DNA of the CDR3 is TGCGCCAGCAGCTTGTTAGCCGCAGGGGAGACCCAGTACTTC.

This clone was observed a handful of times. The CDR3 region is CASSLGTVQETQYF. CDR3 coding DNA: TGTGCCAGCTCACTTGGGACAGTCCAAGAGACCCAGTACTTC. The chain uses TRBV18 and TRBJ2-5, with 7 nucleotides matching TRBD1. Germline-derived CDR1 and CDR2 are KGHSH and LQKENI. V lost 4 bases, J lost 1 base, and 3 bases stayed unmatched. CDR3 size: 14 residues.

This clone has only one observation. The chain combines TRBV18 with TRBJ2-6; no clear D. V was cut by 3 bases and J by 0 bases, with 12 bases left in between. Germline V gene sequence: CDR1 KGHSH, CDR2 LQKENI. This CDR3 spans 17 amino acids. CDR3 nucleotides: TGTGCCAGCTCACCGGTGCTCGTTAGCTCTGGGGCCAACGTCCTGACTTTC. Residues: CASSPVLVSSGANVLTF.

This chain connects TRBV19 to TRBJ1-4; 7 positions match TRBD1. V lost 8 bases and J lost 4; bases outside the gene matches: 7. Germline V gene lookup returns CDR1 LNHDA and CDR2 SQIVND (reference sequence). CDR3 length: 14 residues. CDR3 coding DNA: TGTGCCAGTGCACTCGGACAGGTTAATGAAAAACTGTTTTTT. It specifies CASALGQVNEKLFF.

This clone was picked up a small number of times. The chain employs TRBV28 and TRBJ1-1, with D possibly matching TRBD1 (5 bases). The V and J ends lost 8 bases and 2 bases respectively, with 9 bases between them. Germline CDR1 and CDR2: MDHEN and SYDVKM. CDR3 length: 12 residues. CDR3 sequence: CASDGHNTEAFF. The CDR3 bases are TGTGCCAGCGACGGACACAACACTGAAGCTTTCTTT.

This clone was seen a few times. The J gene is TRBJ2-3, the V gene TRBV4-1; TRBD1 might be the D (5 bases). The germline gives CDR1 MGHRA, CDR2 YSYEKL. The CDR3 extends over 18 amino acids. V shed 3 bases and J shed 3 bases, with 22 bases lying between them. The CDR3 nucleotides read TGCGCCAGCAGCCAGATAGGGGTAGGGGCTTGGGGTACAGATACGCAGTATTTT. This gives the protein CASSQIGVGAWGTDTQYF.